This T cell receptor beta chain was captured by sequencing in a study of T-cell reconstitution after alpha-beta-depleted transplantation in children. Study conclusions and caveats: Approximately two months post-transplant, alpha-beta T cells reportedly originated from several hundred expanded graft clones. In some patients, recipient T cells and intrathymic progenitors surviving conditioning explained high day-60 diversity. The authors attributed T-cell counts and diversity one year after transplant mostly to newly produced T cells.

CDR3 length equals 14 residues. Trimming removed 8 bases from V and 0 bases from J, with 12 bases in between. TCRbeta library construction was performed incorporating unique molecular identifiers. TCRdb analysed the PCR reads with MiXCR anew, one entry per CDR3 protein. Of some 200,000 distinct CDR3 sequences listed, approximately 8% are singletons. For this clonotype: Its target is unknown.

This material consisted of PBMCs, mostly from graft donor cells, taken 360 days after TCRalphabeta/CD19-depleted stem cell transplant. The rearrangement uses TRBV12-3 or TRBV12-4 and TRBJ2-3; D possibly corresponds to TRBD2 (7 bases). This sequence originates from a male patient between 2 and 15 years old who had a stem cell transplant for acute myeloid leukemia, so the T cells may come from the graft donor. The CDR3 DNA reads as TGTGCCAGCTCGAGGGGGGGGAGCACAGATACGCAGTATTTT. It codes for CASSRGGSTDTQYF.